This note documents a single TCR beta chain sequence. The antigen is not known. CDR3 and TCR beta VDJ profiling relied on a genomic DNA template. TCRdb reprocessed the reads with MiXCR, giving one entry per CDR3 protein. The repertoire consists of approximately 470,000 distinct CDR3 sequences, with less than 35% occurring once and the leading ten covering roughly 0.89%. This sample was included in a study of CD8+CD57+ T cells in acquired aplastic anemia. Study summary: Each DNA sample taken from sorted CD4+ and CD8+ cells came to approximately 3.3 ug on average.

This CDR3 is 16 amino acids long. After removal of 5 bases from V and 8 bases from J, the junction contained 17 bases not matched to a gene. Germline-derived CDR1 and CDR2 are DFQATT and SNEGSKA (reference sequence). Study-level findings and limits: Found in both controls and patients were almost 30 CD8+ CDR3 sequences. Levels of CD8+ Simpson's diversity were not significantly distinct in patients versus controls.

Patients picked for sequencing had shown CD8+CD57+ cell expansion detected by flow cytometry. The enrolled patients all had severe acquired aplastic anemia. The chain is built from TRBV20-1 and TRBJ2-1; 8 bases are shared with TRBD2. Sequencing input: sorted CD4+, CD8+, or CD8+CD57+ T cells (not recorded which) from PBMCs. This TCR was sampled from a human donor with aplastic anemia. The DNA of the CDR3 is TGCAGTGCTCTAGAACTAACAGCGGGAGTAGCCCATGAGCAGTTCTTC. It translates to CSALELTAGVAHEQFF.